These 20 T cell receptor beta chains were sequenced from one sample in a study of identical twins. MiXCR, run by TCRdb on the 5' RACE reads, gives a single entry per CDR3 protein. Of some 230,000 distinct CDR3 sequences in the sample, 5.5% to 7.5% are singletons; the top ten hold about 15%. These same records also appear under a second study, on T cells expressing NK-cell markers.

The sample taken for sequencing was CD8+ T cells sorted from blood. These receptors all come from a woman aged 18-29 years in good health.

The sample holds many counts of this clonotype. V and J are TRBV5-1 and TRBJ1-1; 8 nucleotides line up with TRBD1. The J segment lost 4 bases and the V segment lost 3 bases, leaving 5 bases of the junction unmatched. This CDR3 comprises 14 residues. Per the germline V gene, CDR1 is SGHRS and CDR2 is YFSETQ. CDR3 sequence (DNA): TGCGCCAGCAGCTGGACAGGGTTGGGCACTGAAGCTTTCTTT. Amino acids: CASSWTGLGTEAFF. The full variable domain, in which reference TRBV5-1 and TRBJ1-1 provide the parts outside the CDR3, is KAGVTQTPRYLIKTRGQQVTLSCSPISGHRSVSWYQQTPGQGLQFLFEYFSETQRNKGNFPGRFSGRQFSNSRSEMNVSTLELGDSALYLCASSWTGLGTEAFFGQGTRLTVV.

This clonotype appeared a few times. V is TRBV29-1 and J is TRBJ2-7, with TRBD1 as a possible D gene (5 bases). The germline V and J ends were trimmed by 4 bases and 2 bases, with 12 bases remaining between them. Germline-derived CDR1 and CDR2 are SQVTM and ANQGSEA. This CDR3 has 13 amino acids. CDR3 sequence (DNA): TGCAGCGTTGTAAGGACGGACACCTACGAGCAGTACTTC. Amino acids: CSVVRTDTYEQYF.

With regard to this clonotype: A much bigger clone sits one base away, suggesting this may be a read error. The chain joins TRBV25-1 to TRBJ2-7; a weak D match, TRBD1 (6 bases). V was pared by 1 base and J by 5 bases, with 12 bases between. The CDR3 is 14 residues long. Germline CDR1 and CDR2: MGHDK and SYGVNS. The CDR3 is CASSESMSGDEQYF. The CDR3 nucleotides read TGTGCCAGCAGTGAATCTATGTCAGGGGACGAGCAGTACTTC.

This clonotype was seen more than once but under ten times. CDR3 sequence reads: CSVEMDIPYEQYF. The DNA for the CDR3 is TGCAGCGTTGAAATGGACATACCCTACGAGCAGTACTTC. This chain connects TRBV29-1 to TRBJ2-7; the D gene is possibly TRBD1 (5 bases). The germline V gene encodes CDR1 SQVTM and CDR2 ANQGSEA. The CDR3 covers 13 residues. V shed 2 bases and J shed 2 bases, with 10 bases lying between them.

There are a few counts of this clonotype. The chain uses TRBV2 and TRBJ1-5; D not resolved. The CDR3 is 14 amino acids. V lost 4 bases and J lost 0, with 7 bases in between. The germline V gene has CDR1 SNHLY and CDR2 FYNNEI. CDR3 sequence (DNA): TGTGCCAGCAGTGTAGGCTATAGCAATCAGCCCCAGCATTTT. Its translation: CASSVGYSNQPQHF.

This clonotype came up many times. This chain links TRBV5-1 with TRBJ2-2; D gene uncertain. V lost 6 bases to trimming and J lost 5 bases, with 17 bases between them. Germline CDR1 is SGHRS and CDR2 is YFSETQ. This CDR3 region has 15 residues. This CDR3 reads CASNPALVGTGELFF. The CDR3 region has the DNA TGCGCCAGCAATCCAGCCCTCGTGGGAACCGGGGAGCTGTTTTTT.

This clonotype was observed a handful of times. V usage is TRBV7-6 and J usage is TRBJ1-2, with D uncertain. The CDR3 is made up of 17 amino acids. Between the trimmed V and J ends, which lost 5 bases and 7 bases, there was a span of 26 bases. Per the germline V gene, CDR1 is SGHVS and CDR2 is FNYEAQ. In nucleotides, the CDR3 is TGTGCCAGCAGCCCCCGTCTGGGTAATCCCCGGAGGGTTGGCTACACCTTC. Its protein product is CASSPRLGNPRRVGYTF.

This clonotype was counted between two and nine times. The genes are TRBV6-4 and TRBJ2-7; 7 bases agree with TRBD2. The CDR3 runs to 14 residues. J was trimmed by 3 bases and V by 3 bases; bases with no gene match: 5. Germline CDR1 and CDR2: MRHNA and SNTAGT. For the CDR3, the DNA is TGTGCCAGCAGTGAGTTCGGGGGGAGCTACGAGCAGTACTTC. Translation: CASSEFGGSYEQYF.

V usage is TRBV29-1 and J usage is TRBJ2-7, with a tentative D call TRBD1 (6 bases). V dropped 3 bases and J dropped 0 bases, with 6 bases sitting between them. The CDR3 spans 12 residues. Germline loops: CDR1 SQVTM, CDR2 ANQGSEA. The CDR3 DNA reads as TGCAGCGTTGAGGACAGCTCCTACGAGCAGTACTTC. It encodes CSVEDSSYEQYF.

In its sample, this clonotype was seen a few times. The chain has TRBV30 and TRBJ2-5; D might be TRBD1 (6 bases). Looked up from germline, CDR1 is GTSNPN and CDR2 is SVGIG (reference sequence). CDR3 length: 14 amino acids. V was trimmed by 6 bases and J by 3 bases, leaving 17 bases between them. CDR3 amino acids: CACLHPDRKETQYF. The CDR3 DNA reads TGTGCCTGCCTTCACCCCGACAGGAAAGAGACCCAGTACTTC.

This chain joins TRBV11-2 and TRBJ2-5; D is unclear. CDR1 and CDR2 from the germline V gene are SGHAT and FQNNGV. Between the trimmed V and J ends, which lost 5 bases and 3 bases, there was a span of 13 bases. CDR3 length equals 14 residues. CDR3 nucleotides: TGTGCCAGCAGCGAAGGACCTTGGAAAGAGACCCAGTACTTC. Translation gives CASSEGPWKETQYF.

This clonotype has ten or more counts. The rearrangement uses TRBV6-1 and TRBJ1-5, with a tentative D call TRBD1 (6 bases). The CDR3 is 15 residues long. Trimming stripped 6 bases from V and 6 bases from J, with 18 bases between. The germline V gene has CDR1 MNHNS and CDR2 SASEGT. The CDR3 region is CASSPEDSGVQPQHF. The CDR3 coding sequence is TGTGCCAGCAGCCCAGAGGACAGTGGGGTTCAGCCCCAGCATTTT.

This clonotype was seen a handful of times. The gene calls are TRBV27 and TRBJ2-3; D is undetermined. From germline, CDR1 is MNHEY and CDR2 SMNVEV (reference sequence). CDR3 size: 14 residues. V lost 4 bases, J lost 2 bases, and 10 bases lay in between. CDR3 loop: CASSSSLYTDTQYF. CDR3 nucleotides: TGTGCCAGCAGTTCGTCCCTGTACACAGATACGCAGTATTTT.

V and J are TRBV6-5 and TRBJ2-6; 11 bases map to TRBD2. The CDR3 totals 16 residues. Germline V CDR1 and CDR2: MNHEY, SVGAGI. Trimming took 5 bases from V and 3 from J; bases not matched to a gene: 3. CDR3 amino acids: CASSVLAGDGANVLTF. The CDR3 DNA reads TGTGCCAGCAGTGTACTAGCGGGAGATGGGGCCAACGTCCTGACTTTC.

A few counts support this clonotype. The CDR3 bases are TGCGCCAGCAGCCAATCCCCTATCGATGGCTACACCTTC. Translating gives CASSQSPIDGYTF. V usage is TRBV4-3 and J usage is TRBJ1-2, with D unresolved. The CDR3 is 13 residues long. V gave up 2 bases and J gave up 6 bases, with 10 bases separating them. The germline V gene encodes CDR1 LGHNA and CDR2 YSLEER.

This clonotype was recorded many times. The chain uses TRBV24-1 and TRBJ2-1; the D is unclear. CDR1 is KGHDR, CDR2 SFDVKD, per germline. This CDR3 is 13 amino acids long. The V gene lost 4 bases and the J gene lost 7 bases, with 10 bases spanning the gap. The CDR3 bases are TGTGCCACCAGTGACGTCCTAGGGAATGAGCAGTTCTTC. Amino acid sequence: CATSDVLGNEQFF.

This clonotype was recorded many times. The chain couples TRBV20-1 to TRBJ2-1, with TRBD2 as a possible D gene (5 bases). The CDR3 length is 15 residues. The germline CDR1 and CDR2 sequences are DFQATT and SNEGSKA (reference sequence). Trimming took 0 bases from V and 2 from J, leaving 11 bases between them. The CDR3 is CSARDTGSPYNEQFF. CDR3 bases: TGCAGTGCTAGAGATACGGGGAGTCCCTACAATGAGCAGTTCTTC.

The chain uses TRBV5-1 and TRBJ2-7; D is possibly TRBD2 (6 bases). The V end was cut by 4 bases, the J end by 6 bases, with 20 bases between. The CDR3 spans 15 residues. CDR1 is SGHRS and CDR2 is YFSETQ in the germline V gene. In DNA form, the CDR3 reads TGCGCCAGCAGCCTGCGGGGTGCCGCCCCGGGCGAGCAGTACTTC. Translating gives CASSLRGAAPGEQYF.

The J gene is TRBJ2-3, the V gene TRBV28; the D gene is possibly TRBD2 (5 bases). The germline V gene encodes CDR1 MDHEN and CDR2 SYDVKM. Trimming left V 6 bases short and J 4 bases short, with 14 bases between. The CDR3 consists of 14 residues. The CDR3: CASSMITSPDTQYF. The CDR3, as DNA: TGTGCCAGCAGCATGATAACTAGTCCAGATACGCAGTATTTT.

The chain couples TRBV7-9 to TRBJ1-1; D gene uncertain. The CDR3 loop spans 13 amino acids. CDR1 is SEHNR and CDR2 is FQNEAQ in the germline V gene (reference sequence). Trimming took 4 bases from V and 0 from J, leaving 6 bases between them. CDR3 DNA sequence: TGTGCCAGCAGCTCTGGAGTGAACACTGAAGCTTTCTTT. Protein: CASSSGVNTEAFF.